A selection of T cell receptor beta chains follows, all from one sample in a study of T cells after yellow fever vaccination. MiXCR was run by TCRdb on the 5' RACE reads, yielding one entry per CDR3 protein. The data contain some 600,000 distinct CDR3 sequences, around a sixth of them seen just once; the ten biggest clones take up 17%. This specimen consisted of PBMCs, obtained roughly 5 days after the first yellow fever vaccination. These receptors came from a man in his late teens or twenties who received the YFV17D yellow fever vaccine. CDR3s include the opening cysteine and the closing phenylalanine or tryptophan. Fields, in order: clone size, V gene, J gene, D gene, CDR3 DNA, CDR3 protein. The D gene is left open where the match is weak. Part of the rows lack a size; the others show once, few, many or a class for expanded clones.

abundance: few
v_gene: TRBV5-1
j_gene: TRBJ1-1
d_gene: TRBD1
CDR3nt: TGTGCCAGCAGCTCCGACAGGGGGAACACTGAAGCTTTCTTT
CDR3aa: CASSSDRGNTEAFF

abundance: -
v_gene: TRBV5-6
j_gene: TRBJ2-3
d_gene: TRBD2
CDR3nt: TGTGCCAGCAAGATACTAGCGGGGGGGCAAGATACGCAGTATTTT
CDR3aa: CASKILAGGQDTQYF

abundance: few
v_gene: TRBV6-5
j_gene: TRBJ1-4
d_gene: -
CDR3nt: TGTGCCAGCAGTTACTTAATCGGAGAGGAAGGAGGAAAACTGTTTTTT
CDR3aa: CASSYLIGEEGGKLFF

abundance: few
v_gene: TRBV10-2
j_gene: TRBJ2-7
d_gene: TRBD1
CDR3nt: TGCGCCAGCAGTGAGGTCGGGACAGACTACGAGCAGTACTTC
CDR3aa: CASSEVGTDYEQYF

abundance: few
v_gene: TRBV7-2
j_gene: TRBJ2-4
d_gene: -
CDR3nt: TGTGCCAGCAGCGCCCCCAGCGAGGGAGAGGCCAAAAACATTCAGTACTTC
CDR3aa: CASSAPSEGEAKNIQYF

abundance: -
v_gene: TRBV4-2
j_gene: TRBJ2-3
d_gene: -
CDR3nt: TGTGCCAGCAGCCAAGAAGGAGGGGAGCCATGGGATACGCAGTATTTT
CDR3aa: CASSQEGGEPWDTQYF

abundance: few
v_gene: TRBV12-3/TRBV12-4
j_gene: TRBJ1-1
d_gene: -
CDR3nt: TGTGCCAGCAGTTGGAAGTCCAGGTTCACTGAAGCTTTCTTT
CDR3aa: CASSWKSRFTEAFF

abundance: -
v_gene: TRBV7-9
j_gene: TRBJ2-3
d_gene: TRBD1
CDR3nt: TGTGCCAGCAGCCGAGATGGTTGGGGACAGCCAGATACGCAGTATTTT
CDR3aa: CASSRDGWGQPDTQYF

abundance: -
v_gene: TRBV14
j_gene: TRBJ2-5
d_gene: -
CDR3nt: TGTGCCAGCAGCCCGGCCCCTAAAGAGACCCAGTACTTC
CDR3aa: CASSPAPKETQYF

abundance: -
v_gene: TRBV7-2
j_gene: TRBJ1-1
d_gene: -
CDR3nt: TGTGCCAGCAGCTTAGTCGACAGAACGAACACTGAAGCTTTCTTT
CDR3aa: CASSLVDRTNTEAFF

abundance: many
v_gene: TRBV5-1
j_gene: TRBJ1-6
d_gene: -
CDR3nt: TGCGCCAGCAGCTTGGCCGGGAGCTCCTATAATTCACCCCTCCACTTT
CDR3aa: CASSLAGSSYNSPLHF

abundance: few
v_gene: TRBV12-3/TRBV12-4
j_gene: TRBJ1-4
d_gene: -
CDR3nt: TGTGCCAGCAGTTTAGGGGCAGGGACTAATGAAAAACTGTTTTTT
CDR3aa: CASSLGAGTNEKLFF

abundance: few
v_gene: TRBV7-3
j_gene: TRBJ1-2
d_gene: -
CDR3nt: TGTGCCAGCAGCCCAACCGGCCAAAGTCCTAACTATGGCTACACCTTC
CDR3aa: CASSPTGQSPNYGYTF

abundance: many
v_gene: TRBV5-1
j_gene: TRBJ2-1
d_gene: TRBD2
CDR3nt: TGCGCCAGCAAAAGGCCGGGACTAGCGGGGGCCGAGCAGTTCTTC
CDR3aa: CASKRPGLAGAEQFF

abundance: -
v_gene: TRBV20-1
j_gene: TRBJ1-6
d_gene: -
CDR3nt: TGCAGTGCTTCGGGGGGACCGGTGAATTCACCCCTCCACTTT
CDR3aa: CSASGGPVNSPLHF

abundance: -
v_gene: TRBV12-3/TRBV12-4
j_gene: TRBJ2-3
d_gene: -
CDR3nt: TGTGCCAGCAGATGGACTAGCACAGATACGCAGTATTTT
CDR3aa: CASRWTSTDTQYF

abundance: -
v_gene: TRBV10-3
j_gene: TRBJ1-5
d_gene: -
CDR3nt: TGTGCCACCCGGGCGGCGCCGAAGAGCAATCAGCCCCAGCATTTT
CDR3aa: CATRAAPKSNQPQHF

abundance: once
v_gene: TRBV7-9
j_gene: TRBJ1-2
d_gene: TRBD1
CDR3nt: TGTGCCAGCAGCCCGGACAGGTCGAGGGGCTACACCTTC
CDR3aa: CASSPDRSRGYTF

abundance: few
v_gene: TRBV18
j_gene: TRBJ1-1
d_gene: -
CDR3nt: TGTGCCAGCTCACCAAGAATCGGGGCGAACACTGAAGCTTTCTTT
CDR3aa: CASSPRIGANTEAFF

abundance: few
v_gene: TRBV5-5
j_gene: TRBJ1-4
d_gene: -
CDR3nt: TGTGCCAGCAGCCCTTCTTCTTTAGGCCTAGAGGAACTGTTTTTT
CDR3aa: CASSPSSLGLEELFF

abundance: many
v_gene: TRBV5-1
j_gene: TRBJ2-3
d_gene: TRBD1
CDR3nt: TGCGCCAGCAGCGCGGGACAGGGGACAACAGATACGCAGTATTTT
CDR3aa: CASSAGQGTTDTQYF

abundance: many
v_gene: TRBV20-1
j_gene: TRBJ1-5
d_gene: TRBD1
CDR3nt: TGCAGTGCTAGTCCGGGACAGGGACGATGGAGCAATCAGCCCCAGCATTTT
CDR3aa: CSASPGQGRWSNQPQHF

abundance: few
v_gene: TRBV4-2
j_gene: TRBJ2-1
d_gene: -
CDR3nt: TGTGCCAGCAGCCAAGATGTAGGAGTGAGCCCCTACAATGAGCAGTTCTTC
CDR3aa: CASSQDVGVSPYNEQFF

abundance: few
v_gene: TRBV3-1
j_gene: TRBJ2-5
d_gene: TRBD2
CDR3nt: TGTGCCAGCAGCCAGGGCGGGGGGAAAGAGACCCAGTACTTC
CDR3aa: CASSQGGGKETQYF

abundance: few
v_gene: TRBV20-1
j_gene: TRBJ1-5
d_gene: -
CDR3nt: TGCAGTGCTAACCCCTTGTCTGACAATCAGCCCCAGCATTTT
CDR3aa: CSANPLSDNQPQHF

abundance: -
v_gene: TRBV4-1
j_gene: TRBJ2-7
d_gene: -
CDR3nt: TGCGCCAGCAGCCAAGGGGGGGTGTGGGGCCCCCGTCCGTACGAGCAGTACTTC
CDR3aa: CASSQGGVWGPRPYEQYF

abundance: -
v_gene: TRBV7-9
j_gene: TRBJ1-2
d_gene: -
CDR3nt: TGTGCCAGCAGCCCCCGGGATCAACACTATGGCTACACCTTC
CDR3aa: CASSPRDQHYGYTF

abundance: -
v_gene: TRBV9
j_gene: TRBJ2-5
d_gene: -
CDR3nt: TGTGCCAGCAGCGTAGGTGTAGAGCTAGGGGAGACCCAGTACTTC
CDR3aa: CASSVGVELGETQYF

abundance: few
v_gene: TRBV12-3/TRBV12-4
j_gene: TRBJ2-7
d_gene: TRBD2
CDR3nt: TGTGCCAGCAGCCGGGGACTAGCTCTGTACGAGCAGTACTTC
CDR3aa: CASSRGLALYEQYF

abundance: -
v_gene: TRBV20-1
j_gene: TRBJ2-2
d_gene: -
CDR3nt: TGCAGTGCCCCCAGGGGCCCGAACACCGGGGAGCTGTTTTTT
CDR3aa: CSAPRGPNTGELFF

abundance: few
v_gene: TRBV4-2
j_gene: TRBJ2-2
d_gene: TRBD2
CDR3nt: TGTGCCAGCAGCCAAGAAGCGGGGGGCCGAACCGGGGAGCTGTTTTTT
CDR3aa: CASSQEAGGRTGELFF

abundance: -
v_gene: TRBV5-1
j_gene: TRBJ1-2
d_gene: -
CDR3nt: TGCGCCAGCAGCGTACTTCAGGGAAGTGGTGGCTACACCTTC
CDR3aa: CASSVLQGSGGYTF